Listed here is a single T cell receptor beta chain. The antigen is unknown. Germline V CDR1 and CDR2: SGHRS, YFSETQ. With 7 bases clipped from V and 5 bases from J, the junction kept 4 bases outside the gene matches. This CDR3 is built from 12 residues. The authors' processing: There were no quality scores in the junction-only immunoSEQ sequences, so filtering differed. The repertoire was sequenced with immunoSEQ multiplex PCR; TCRdb's copy has only in-frame clones and lacks some. That table supplies the V and J calls and clone size; D and trimming were determined from the DNA. The sample has 1 million to 1.2 million clones, around 77% seen once. The data originate from a study of shared clonotypes between healthy human individuals. Broader study findings: The rarefaction results pointed to incomplete sorted-subset sequencing despite large depth.

The chain links TRBV5-1 to TRBJ2-5, with 8 bases lining up with TRBD1. The sequence was collected from a man aged 18 to 30 in good health. Some clones in this sample may be carry-over from other donors' samples. Sequencing input: memory CD4+ T cells from PBMCs. The subset here: CD45RA-negative fraction. The CDR3 DNA sequence: TGCGCCAGCCAGGGACAGGCGGAGACCCAGTACTTC. It yields the protein CASQGQAETQYF.